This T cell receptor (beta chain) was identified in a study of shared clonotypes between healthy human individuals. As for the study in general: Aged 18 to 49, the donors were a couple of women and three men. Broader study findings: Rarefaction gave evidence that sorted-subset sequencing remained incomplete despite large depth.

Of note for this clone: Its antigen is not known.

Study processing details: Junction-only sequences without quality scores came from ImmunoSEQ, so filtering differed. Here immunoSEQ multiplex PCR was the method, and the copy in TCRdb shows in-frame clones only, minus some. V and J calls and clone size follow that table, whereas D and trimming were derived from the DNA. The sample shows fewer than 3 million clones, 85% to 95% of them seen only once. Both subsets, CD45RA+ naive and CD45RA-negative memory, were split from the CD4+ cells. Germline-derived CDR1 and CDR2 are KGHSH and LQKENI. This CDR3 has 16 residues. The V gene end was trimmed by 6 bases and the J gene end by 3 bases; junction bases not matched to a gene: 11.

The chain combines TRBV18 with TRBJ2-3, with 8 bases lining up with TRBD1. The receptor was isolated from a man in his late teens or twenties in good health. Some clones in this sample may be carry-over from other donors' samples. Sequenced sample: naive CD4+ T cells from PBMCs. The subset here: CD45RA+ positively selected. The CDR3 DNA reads TGTGCCAGCTCCCTCGCGGGACAGGTGAAGACAGATACGCAGTATTTT. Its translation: CASSLAGQVKTDTQYF.